What follows are 25 T cell receptor beta chains derived from one specimen sequenced in a study of brain T cells in children with intractable seizures. Some clones are missing from TCRdb's copy, which holds only in-frame ones; the method was immunoSEQ multiplex PCR. The sample has about 340,000 clones; over 90% are singletons. Documented time point: blood from clinic visit 5 months post-surgery; TSC patient then seizure free. The sample here was peripheral blood, taken 4 to 6 months after surgery. The origin of the receptors is a boy younger than two with tuberous sclerosis and intractable seizures.

The chain recombines TRBV15 with TRBJ1-6; D gene ambiguous. CDR3 size: 17 residues. Germline V gene sequence: CDR1 LNHNV, CDR2 YYDKDF (reference sequence). Trimming took 5 bases from V and 0 from J, leaving 14 bases between them. CDR3 amino acids: CATSPPFTSSYNSPLHF. CDR3 nucleotides: TGTGCCACCAGCCCTCCTTTTACGAGCTCCTATAATTCACCCCTCCACTTT.

This chain uses TRBV6-6 with TRBJ1-6; 9 bases line up with TRBD1. Germline V lookup: CDR1 MNHNY, CDR2 SVGAGI (reference sequence). The CDR3 spans 14 residues. J gave up 9 bases and V 4 bases, and 4 bases lay outside the gene matches. The CDR3 DNA reads TGTGCCAGCAGTTCCGCGGACAGGGGTTCACCCCTCCACTTT. Protein sequence: CASSSADRGSPLHF.

Here the CDR3 DNA reads TGTGCCAGTAGTATAGTAGGGGACAATGAGCAGTTCTTC. Translating gives CASSIVGDNEQFF. The rearrangement joins TRBV19 to TRBJ2-1; tentative D call: TRBD1 (5 bases). The CDR3 spans 13 residues. Germline CDR1 LNHDA, CDR2 SQIVND (reference sequence). V was pared by 1 base and J by 5 bases, with 6 bases between.

This rearrangement joins TRBV28 to TRBJ2-4, with D possibly matching TRBD2 (6 bases). V lost 8 bases, J lost 8 bases, and 10 bases lay in between. Per the germline V gene, CDR1 is MDHEN and CDR2 is SYDVKM. The CDR3 runs to 11 residues. The CDR3 sequence is CASSWGDIQYF. DNA of the CDR3: TGTGCCAGCTCCTGGGGGGACATTCAGTACTTC.

The rearrangement joins TRBV4-1 to TRBJ2-7; no clear D. Germline V gene data show CDR1 as MGHRA and CDR2 as YSYEKL. The CDR3 is 15 residues long. Trimming took off 1 base at V and 0 bases at J, with 10 bases between the two ends. The CDR3 loop is CASSQGAFSSYEQYF. The DNA for the CDR3 is TGCGCCAGCAGCCAAGGAGCGTTTAGCTCCTACGAGCAGTACTTC.

This chain uses TRBV11-3 with TRBJ1-6, with D possibly being TRBD1 (5 bases). The CDR3 totals 15 residues. Trimming took off 5 bases at V and 8 bases at J, with 16 bases between the two ends. The germline CDR1 and CDR2 sequences are SGHNT and YENEEA. The CDR3 protein is CASSTEPREDSPLHF. CDR3 nucleotide sequence: TGTGCCAGCAGCACAGAACCCAGGGAGGATTCACCCCTCCACTTT.

This chain connects TRBV5-8 to TRBJ1-5; possibly TRBD1 for D (5 bases). The germline V gene encodes CDR1 SGHTS and CDR2 YDEGEE. V was cut by 8 bases and J by 2 bases, with 20 bases left in between. The CDR3 has 16 amino acids. The CDR3 loop reads CASYYRGGSGNQPQHF. For the CDR3, the DNA is TGTGCCAGTTACTATCGGGGGGGGTCGGGCAATCAGCCCCAGCATTTT.

The chain has TRBV18 and TRBJ1-2; D gene uncertain. With 2 bases removed from V and 7 bases from J, the gap between germline ends came to 5 bases. Germline V gene lookup returns CDR1 KGHSH and CDR2 LQKENI. The CDR3 spans 11 residues. CDR3 loop: CASSPGSGYTF. For the CDR3, the DNA is TGTGCCAGCTCACCAGGTTCTGGCTACACCTTC.

The rearrangement links TRBV4-2 to TRBJ1-5; 8 bases are shared with TRBD1. Trimming at V came to 1 base and at J to 4 bases, leaving 3 bases not matched to a gene. CDR1 is LGHNA and CDR2 is YNFKEQ in the germline V gene. The CDR3 runs to 15 residues. CDR3 loop: CASSQGTGKNQPQHF. CDR3 DNA: TGTGCCAGCAGCCAAGGGACAGGGAAAAATCAGCCCCAGCATTTT.

The CDR3 DNA sequence: TGTGCCTGGAGTGGAGGGGTCAATCAGCCCCAGCATTTT. This encodes CAWSGGVNQPQHF. The chain combines TRBV30 with TRBJ1-5; possibly TRBD1 for D (5 bases). V was clipped by 1 base and J by 3 bases, with 7 bases between them. The germline V gene encodes CDR1 GTSNPN and CDR2 SVGIG (reference sequence). This CDR3 contains 13 residues. Variable domain in full (rest from reference TRBV30 and TRBJ1-5): SQTIHQWPATLVQPVGSPLSLECTVEGTSNPNLYWYRQAAGRGLQLLFYSVGIGQISSEVPQNLSASRPQDRQFILSSKKLLLSDSGFYLCAWSGGVNQPQHFGDGTRLSIL.

This clone was seen a single time. This chain joins TRBV5-6 and TRBJ1-2, with TRBD1 matching over 9 bases. CDR3 length: 17 residues. Germline loops: CDR1 SGHDT, CDR2 YYEEEE. Trimming removed 3 bases from V and 1 base from J; junction bases left unmatched: 10. The CDR3 coding sequence is TGTGCCAGCAGCTCGGACAGGGGAACCCTCCTTAACTATGGCTACACCTTC. Encoded protein: CASSSDRGTLLNYGYTF.

The V call is TRBV27, the J call TRBJ2-2; TRBD2 matches at 12 bases. V shed 6 bases, J shed 0 bases, and the junction held 5 bases outside the gene matches. The CDR3 consists of 17 residues. CDR1 MNHEY and CDR2 SMNVEV come from the germline V gene (reference sequence). CDR3 nucleotides: TGTGCCAGCAGAACTAGCGGGGGGTACGCGAACACCGGGGAGCTGTTTTTT. Translated: CASRTSGGYANTGELFF.

V is TRBV19 and J is TRBJ2-2; D gene unclear. V was pared by 8 bases and J by 6 bases, with 10 bases between. The CDR3 extends over 12 amino acids. Germline CDR1 is LNHDA and CDR2 is SQIVND (reference sequence). Written as DNA, the CDR3 is TGTGCCAGTTCCCAGTTTTCCGGGGAGCTGTTTTTT. Its protein product is CASSQFSGELFF.

V is TRBV14 and J is TRBJ1-1; TRBD1 might be the D (5 bases). Germline V gene data show CDR1 as SGHDN and CDR2 as FVKESK. V dropped 1 base and J dropped 5 bases, with 8 bases sitting between them. The CDR3 loop spans 13 amino acids. The CDR3 protein is CASSQGGRTEAFF. CDR3 nucleotide sequence: TGTGCCAGCAGCCAAGGGGGGAGGACTGAAGCTTTCTTT.

The chain recombines TRBV6-5 with TRBJ2-2; D is unresolved. The CDR3 extends over 13 amino acids. Germline V CDR1 and CDR2: MNHEY, SVGAGI. With 7 bases removed from V and 8 bases from J, the gap between germline ends came to 14 bases. CDR3 DNA sequence: TGTGCCAGCATGGCCGGGCACCCGGGGGAGCTGTTTTTT. Translating it yields CASMAGHPGELFF.

The chain couples TRBV13 to TRBJ2-1; TRBD1 matches at 10 bases. This CDR3 is 14 amino acids long. Per germline, CDR1 PRHDT and CDR2 FYEKMQ (reference sequence). After removal of 4 bases from V and 8 bases from J, the junction contained 5 bases not matched to a gene. The CDR3 reads CASSSRQGADEQFF. CDR3 bases: TGTGCCAGCAGCTCGCGACAGGGGGCGGATGAGCAGTTCTTC.

V gene TRBV2 combines with J gene TRBJ2-1; 7 nucleotides line up with TRBD2. Losses at the gene ends were 2 bases for V and 0 bases for J; bases not matched to a gene: 7. The CDR3 sequence is 17 residues long. Germline loops: CDR1 SNHLY, CDR2 FYNNEI. The CDR3 DNA is TGTGCCAGCAGTGAACTAGCGGCCCTGAGCTCCTACAATGAGCAGTTCTTC. It yields the protein CASSELAALSSYNEQFF.

On this clone itself: Other nucleotide sequences from this sample produce the same CDR3. This chain connects TRBV12-3 or TRBV12-4 to TRBJ2-3; no clear D gene. Trimming took off 3 bases at V and 3 bases at J, with 7 bases between the two ends. The CDR3 length is 13 residues. CDR3 nucleotides: TGTGCCAGCAGTTTGGTATTAACAGATACGCAGTATTTT. It yields the protein CASSLVLTDTQYF.

The rearrangement joins TRBV5-1 to TRBJ2-1; the match to TRBD1 covers 9 bases. The CDR3 sequence is 15 residues long. After removal of 3 bases from V and 0 bases from J, the junction contained 1 base not matched to a gene. CDR1 and CDR2 (germline): SGHRS, YFSETQ. In DNA, the CDR3 is TGCGCCAGCAGCTCGACAGGGGGCTCCTACAATGAGCAGTTCTTC. It yields the protein CASSSTGGSYNEQFF.

V and J are TRBV6-1 and TRBJ2-7, with D tentatively TRBD2 (5 bases). CDR3 length: 14 amino acids. With 3 bases removed from V and 5 bases from J, the gap between germline ends came to 14 bases. The germline V gene has CDR1 MNHNS and CDR2 SASEGT. CDR3 sequence: CASSDHAGVNEQYF. CDR3 sequence (DNA): TGTGCCAGCAGTGACCACGCGGGCGTCAACGAGCAGTACTTC.

V is TRBV5-8 and J is TRBJ1-1, with 7 positions matching TRBD1. Germline CDR1 reads SGHTS; CDR2 reads YDEGEE. V lost 4 bases and J lost 12; bases outside the gene matches: 12. The CDR3 has 13 amino acids. The CDR3 reads CASSLFQHRGPFF. The CDR3 coding sequence is TGTGCCAGCAGCCTCTTCCAGCACAGGGGTCCTTTCTTT.

The chain is built from TRBV5-4 and TRBJ2-6; D may be TRBD2 (5 bases). Germline CDR1 and CDR2: SGHNT and YYREEE (reference sequence). Between the trimmed V and J ends, which lost 0 bases and 2 bases, there was a span of 21 bases. The CDR3 length is 20 residues. The DNA for the CDR3 is TGTGCCAGCAGCTTGGGAGTGAGAGTCCTGCCCGGGGCTGGGGCCAACGTCCTGACTTTC. Its translation: CASSLGVRVLPGAGANVLTF.

The chain recombines TRBV6-5 with TRBJ2-3; TRBD1 is a possible D gene (6 bases). The CDR3 loop spans 14 amino acids. CDR1 MNHEY and CDR2 SVGAGI come from the germline V gene. Deletions cut 9 bases from V and 4 bases from J, with 17 bases between. CDR3 in amino acids: CASHEGDKPDTQYF. The DNA of the CDR3 is TGTGCCAGTCACGAGGGGGATAAACCAGATACGCAGTATTTT.

The chain carries TRBV29-1 and TRBJ2-2, with D maybe TRBD2 (6 bases). Between the trimmed V and J ends, which lost 3 bases and 1 base, there was a span of 6 bases. Germline values: CDR1 SQVTM, CDR2 ANQGSEA. This CDR3 region has 13 residues. The CDR3 is CSVERENTGELFF. DNA for the CDR3: TGCAGCGTTGAGCGGGAGAACACCGGGGAGCTGTTTTTT.

In its sample, this clone was seen once. The chain couples TRBV5-1 to TRBJ1-4; 7 bases fit TRBD1. The ends lost 3 bases at V and 0 bases at J; junction bases unmatched: 5. This CDR3 region has 16 residues. Germline V gene data show CDR1 as SGHRS and CDR2 as YFSETQ. CDR3 in amino acids: CASSWAGTATNEKLFF. Here the CDR3 DNA reads TGCGCCAGCAGCTGGGCCGGGACAGCAACTAATGAAAAACTGTTTTTT.